This record covers a single T cell receptor (beta chain). The cohort comprised adults aged 18 to 89 years residing in approximately 25 US areas. Assignments of participants to cohorts depended upon their own reported clinical history. Clones were read by immunoSEQ multiplex PCR, and TCRdb kept only the in-frame ones, dropping some. Seen here are 250,000 to 300,000 clones, roughly 80% observed once, and the top ten hold 5%. The data were taken from a study of blood T cell repertoires in COVID-19. Study in general: The United States, Italy and Spain were the sources of the acute and convalescent COVID-19 samples. T cells, B-cell-depleted T cells, or PBMCs provided the cDNA or gDNA that served as material.

Germline V lookup: CDR1 MGHDK, CDR2 SYGVNS. The CDR3 spans 15 residues. The V and J ends lost 5 bases and 6 bases, in that order; junction bases with no gene match: 9. The sequenced material came from PBMCs or T cells enriched from blood (not recorded which). The receptor comes from a man aged 35 to 55 who had been exposed to COVID-19. This chain uses TRBV25-1 with TRBJ2-2, with 7 bases lining up with TRBD1. The CDR3 nucleotides are TGTGCCAGCAGTCCCCGACAGGGTCGGGCCGGGGAGCTGTTTTTT. The encoded protein is CASSPRQGRAGELFF.